Shown below are 21 T cell receptor beta chains from a single sample sequenced in a study of blood T cell repertoires in COVID-19. This table comes from immunoSEQ multiplex PCR, and its TCRdb copy is limited to in-frame clones, with some not included. Of around 170,000 clones listed, approximately 90% are singletons. Input material: peripheral blood. All receptors come from a woman aged 30 to 39 with acute or convalescent COVID-19.

The chain couples TRBV28 to TRBJ2-1; possible D gene TRBD2, 7 bases. V was shortened by 7 bases and J by 0 bases, with 19 bases between the two germline ends. This CDR3 region has 17 residues. In germline, CDR1 is MDHEN, CDR2 SYDVKM. CDR3 bases: TGTGCCAGCATAAGGGGGGGTTCCCCGAGCTCCTACAATGAGCAGTTCTTC. As protein: CASIRGGSPSSYNEQFF.

This clone was detected once. CDR3 protein: CASSPGLAGDTGELFF. CDR3 DNA sequence: TGTGCCAGCTCACCAGGGCTAGCGGGTGACACCGGGGAGCTGTTTTTT. The V call is TRBV18, the J call TRBJ2-2, with 8 bases that match TRBD2. J gave up 3 bases and V 2 bases, and 5 bases lay outside the gene matches. The CDR3 totals 16 residues. Germline V gives CDR1 KGHSH, CDR2 LQKENI.

CDR3 sequence (DNA): TGCGCCAGCAGTGCGGGAAATTCACCCCTCCACTTT. This codes for CASSAGNSPLHF. This chain connects TRBV10-2 to TRBJ1-6; D uncertain. Germline V gene lookup returns CDR1 WSHSY and CDR2 SAAADI. V was clipped by 4 bases and J by 7 bases, with 5 bases between them. This CDR3 spans 12 amino acids.

The chain couples TRBV6-5 to TRBJ2-1; 8 positions agree with TRBD2. The V segment lost 1 base and the J segment 7 bases; nucleotides outside the gene matches: 6. Germline V gene lookup returns CDR1 MNHEY and CDR2 SVGAGI. CDR3 size: 15 residues. The CDR3 DNA is TGTGCCAGCAGTTACTTAGCCGGGACTAGAAATGAGCAGTTCTTC. This encodes CASSYLAGTRNEQFF.

V is TRBV5-4 and J is TRBJ2-7; 7 nucleotides line up with TRBD1. This CDR3 has 13 amino acids. V lost 9 bases, J lost 4 bases, and 10 bases stayed unmatched. Germline V gene data show CDR1 as SGHNT and CDR2 as YYREEE (reference sequence). The CDR3 DNA follows: TGTGCCATCCGAGAACAGGGGAAGTACGAGCAGTACTTC. Its translation is CAIREQGKYEQYF.

The CDR3 spells CASSLRGINTGELFF. CDR3 nucleotide sequence: TGCGCCAGCAGCTTACGGGGAATCAACACCGGGGAGCTGTTTTTT. This chain links TRBV5-1 with TRBJ2-2; TRBD2 is a possible D gene (5 bases). The V end was cut by 2 bases, the J end by 2 bases, with 10 bases between. The CDR3 is 15 residues long. Germline V gene sequence: CDR1 SGHRS, CDR2 YFSETQ.

The CDR3 protein is CASSQLPGTNEQFF. CDR3 in DNA: TGTGCCAGCAGCCAACTCCCGGGAACGAATGAGCAGTTCTTC. The rearrangement uses TRBV3-1 (or the pseudogene TRBV3-2) and TRBJ2-1; tentatively, D is TRBD2 (5 bases). V lost 2 bases to trimming and J lost 7 bases, with 12 bases between them. This CDR3 comprises 14 residues. The germline gives CDR1 LGHDT, CDR2 YNNKEL (reference sequence).

The chain combines TRBV5-4 with TRBJ2-2; 8 bases are a match to TRBD1. With V trimmed by 1 base and J by 6 bases, 11 bases remained unmatched. The CDR3 totals 17 residues. Germline CDR1 reads SGHNT; CDR2 reads YYREEE (reference sequence). The CDR3 region has the DNA TGTGCCAGCAGCTTGCCTCAGGGGGCAGGATTTGCCGGGGAGCTGTTTTTT. This translates into CASSLPQGAGFAGELFF.

The chain couples TRBV7-2 to TRBJ1-4, with D possibly being TRBD1 (6 bases). The germline V and J ends were trimmed by 4 bases and 0 bases, with 15 bases remaining between them. The germline gives CDR1 SGHTA, CDR2 FQGNSA. The CDR3 consists of 17 residues. In nucleotides, the CDR3 is TGTGCCAGCAGCTACCGAGGATGGACAGCAACTAATGAAAAACTGTTTTTT. Residues: CASSYRGWTATNEKLFF.

This sequence joins TRBV19 and TRBJ2-1; D is undetermined. The V gene's germline CDR1 is LNHDA and CDR2 SQIVND (reference sequence). This CDR3 contains 13 residues. Trimming took off 3 bases at V and 0 bases at J, with 3 bases between the two ends. The CDR3 bases are TGTGCCAGTAGTATGAGCTCCTACAATGAGCAGTTCTTC. Translation: CASSMSSYNEQFF.

This chain joins TRBV3-1 (or the pseudogene TRBV3-2) and TRBJ2-7; the match to TRBD2 covers 8 bases. J gave up 2 bases and V 1 base, and 4 bases lay outside the gene matches. This CDR3 comprises 15 residues. Per the germline V gene, CDR1 is LGHDT and CDR2 is YNNKEL (reference sequence). The CDR3 region is CASSQVAGGPYEQYF. The CDR3 DNA reads TGTGCCAGCAGCCAAGTCGCGGGGGGACCCTACGAGCAGTACTTC.

This chain joins TRBV29-1 and TRBJ2-1; 7 bases match TRBD2. The CDR3 sequence is 13 residues long. V lost 6 bases to trimming and J lost 8 bases; unmatched junction nucleotides: 10. The germline V gene has CDR1 SQVTM and CDR2 ANQGSEA. The CDR3 bases are TGCAGCGTGAAGAGCGGGATTCGTCATGAGCAGTTCTTC. This gives the protein CSVKSGIRHEQFF.

This clone came up once. The chain uses TRBV5-1 and TRBJ2-1; D might be TRBD2 (6 bases). Germline CDR1 reads SGHRS; CDR2 reads YFSETQ. The CDR3 sequence is 15 residues long. V was cut by 2 bases and J by 11 bases, with 20 bases left in between. The CDR3 region has the DNA TGCGCCAGCAGCTTCACATATCCGGGACTCTCCCAGCAGTTCTTC. Translation: CASSFTYPGLSQQFF.

The rearrangement links TRBV19 to TRBJ2-5, with a tentative D call TRBD2 (6 bases). In germline, CDR1 is LNHDA, CDR2 SQIVND (reference sequence). CDR3 length: 12 residues. Trimming pared 8 bases from V and 0 bases from J, leaving 7 bases between. The CDR3: CASRGDQETQYF. CDR3 DNA: TGTGCCAGTCGCGGGGACCAAGAGACCCAGTACTTC.

This rearrangement joins TRBV24-1 to TRBJ2-1; D might be TRBD2 (6 bases). Germline V lookup: CDR1 KGHDR, CDR2 SFDVKD. This CDR3 comprises 16 residues. Trimming cost V 1 base and J 0 bases, with 9 bases left between them. Written as DNA, the CDR3 is TGTGCCACCAGTGATTTTGGGGGGAGCTCCTACAATGAGCAGTTCTTC. Residues: CATSDFGGSSYNEQFF.

The V gene is TRBV5-5, the J gene TRBJ2-1, with 8 bases aligning to TRBD1. Per the germline V gene, CDR1 is SGHKS and CDR2 is YYEKEE (reference sequence). The CDR3 is 15 residues long. Trimming took 4 bases from V and 6 from J; bases not matched to a gene: 9. The chain's CDR3 is CASSPSGGVINEQFF. The CDR3 bases are TGTGCCAGCAGCCCTTCAGGGGGCGTAATCAATGAGCAGTTCTTC.

This chain connects TRBV30 to TRBJ1-1; TRBD1 aligns across 7 bases. The J segment lost 1 base and the V segment lost 2 bases, leaving 7 bases of the junction unmatched. The V gene's germline CDR1 is GTSNPN and CDR2 SVGIG (reference sequence). This CDR3 comprises 15 residues. Here the CDR3 reads CAWSLLGTANTEAFF. In nucleotides, the CDR3 is TGTGCCTGGAGTTTGTTAGGGACAGCGAACACTGAAGCTTTCTTT.

The CDR3 region is CASSQAGTSGRSADTQYF. In nucleotides, the CDR3 is TGCGCCAGCAGTCAAGCAGGGACTAGCGGGAGGTCTGCAGATACGCAGTATTTT. The chain combines TRBV23-1 with TRBJ2-3, with 15 bases matching TRBD2. TRBV23-1 is labeled an ORF, and its function is uncertain. This CDR3 has 18 amino acids. V shed 2 bases and J 4 bases; nucleotides not matched to a gene: 7.

This clone occurred a few times. The DNA for the CDR3 is TGTGCCAGCAGCTTAGGCGCGAACACTGAAGCTTTCTTT. It encodes CASSLGANTEAFF. The V and J genes are TRBV7-9 and TRBJ1-1; D ambiguous. CDR3 length: 13 residues. CDR1 is SEHNR, CDR2 FQNEAQ, per germline (reference sequence). The germline V and J ends were trimmed by 1 base and 1 base, with 4 bases remaining between them.

J is TRBJ1-4 and V is TRBV10-3; D ambiguous. Germline V gene data show CDR1 as ENHRY and CDR2 as SYGVKD. This CDR3 contains 13 residues. The ends were cut back, 10 bases at V and 0 bases at J, with 9 bases in the middle. CDR3 DNA: TGTGCCACCCACAGTGCAACTAATGAAAAACTGTTTTTT. This encodes CATHSATNEKLFF.

This clone has a single count. Written as DNA, the CDR3 is TGTGCCAGCAGGCGACAGAACACTGAAGCTTTCTTT. This encodes CASRRQNTEAFF. This rearrangement joins TRBV6-5 to TRBJ1-1; D is uncertain. The germline V gene has CDR1 MNHEY and CDR2 SVGAGI. The CDR3 totals 12 residues. The V end was cut by 6 bases, the J end by 1 base, with 6 bases between.